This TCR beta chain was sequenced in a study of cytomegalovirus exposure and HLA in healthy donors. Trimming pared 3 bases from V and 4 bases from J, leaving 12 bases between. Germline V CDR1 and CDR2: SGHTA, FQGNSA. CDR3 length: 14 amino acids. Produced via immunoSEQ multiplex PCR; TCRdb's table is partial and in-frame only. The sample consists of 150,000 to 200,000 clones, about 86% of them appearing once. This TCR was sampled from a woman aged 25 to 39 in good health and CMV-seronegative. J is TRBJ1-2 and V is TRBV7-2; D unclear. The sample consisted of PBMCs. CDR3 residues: CASSFGTGSYGYTF. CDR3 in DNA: TGTGCCAGCAGCTTTGGCACCGGGTCCTATGGCTACACCTTC.